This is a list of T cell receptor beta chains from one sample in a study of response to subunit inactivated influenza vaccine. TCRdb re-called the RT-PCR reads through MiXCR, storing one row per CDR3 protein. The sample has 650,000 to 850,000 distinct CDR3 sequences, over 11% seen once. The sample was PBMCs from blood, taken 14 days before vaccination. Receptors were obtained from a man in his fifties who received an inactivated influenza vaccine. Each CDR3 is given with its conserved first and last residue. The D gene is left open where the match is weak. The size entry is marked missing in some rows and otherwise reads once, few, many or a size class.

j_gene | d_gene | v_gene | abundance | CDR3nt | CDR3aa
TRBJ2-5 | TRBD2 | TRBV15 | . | TGTGCCACCAGCAGTGGACTAGCGGTTCAAGAGACCCAGTACTTC | CATSSGLAVQETQYF
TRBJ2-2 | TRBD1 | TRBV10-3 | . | TGTGCCATCAGTGAGACGGGAGACAGGGGTGGCACCGGGGAGCTGTTTTTT | CAISETGDRGGTGELFF
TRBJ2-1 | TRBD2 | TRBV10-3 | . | TGTGCCAGTGGACTAGCCTCGGGTGAGCAGTTCTTC | CASGLASGEQFF
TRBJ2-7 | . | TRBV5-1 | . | TGCGCCAGCAGCTTGAGGAGTATGAGCTCCTACGAGCAGTACTTC | CASSLRSMSSYEQYF
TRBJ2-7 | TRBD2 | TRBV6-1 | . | TGTGCCAGCAGCCGATCACTTAGCGGGGGGGCCTACGAGCAGTACTTC | CASSRSLSGGAYEQYF
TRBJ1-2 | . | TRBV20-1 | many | TGCAGTGCTAGGAACAGCCTTGGCTACACCTTC | CSARNSLGYTF
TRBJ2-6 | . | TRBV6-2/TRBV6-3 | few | TGTGCCAGCAGTTACTCGAGGTCCGGGCCAACCTCTGGGGCCAACGTCCTGACTTTC | CASSYSRSGPTSGANVLTF
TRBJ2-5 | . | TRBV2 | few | TGTGCCAGCAGTGATCCGAGAAACCAGTACTTC | CASSDPRNQYF
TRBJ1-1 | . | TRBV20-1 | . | TGCAGTGCTACCAGGGTAGCTGAAGCTTTCTTT | CSATRVAEAFF
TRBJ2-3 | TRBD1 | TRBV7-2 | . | TGTGCCAGCAGCTTAGCTCCGGGACAGGGTACGCAGTATTTT | CASSLAPGQGTQYF
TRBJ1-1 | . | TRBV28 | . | TGTGCCAGCAGTTTGAGGACCCGGCAGAGCACTGAAGCTTTCTTT | CASSLRTRQSTEAFF
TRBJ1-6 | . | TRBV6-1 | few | TGTGCCAGCAGTGGTTACAGGGATTCACCCCTCCACTTT | CASSGYRDSPLHF
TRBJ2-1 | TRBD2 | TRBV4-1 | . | TGCGCCAGCAGCCACACGCCTAGCGGGGGCGGGAATGAGCAGTTCTTC | CASSHTPSGGGNEQFF
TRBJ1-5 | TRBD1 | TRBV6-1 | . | TGTGCCAGCAAAAAAGGACAGGGTCTCGGCCAGCCCCAGCATTTT | CASKKGQGLGQPQHF
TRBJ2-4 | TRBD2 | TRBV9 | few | TGTGCCAGCAGCGTAGCTAGCGGGAGCACCAACATTCAGTACTTC | CASSVASGSTNIQYF
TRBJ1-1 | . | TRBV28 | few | TGTGCCAGCAGTTCCCCAGGCCAAAACACTGAAGCTTTCTTT | CASSSPGQNTEAFF
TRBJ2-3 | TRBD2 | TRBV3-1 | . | TGTGCCAGCAGCCAGGCAGCGGGGGGGCAAAATACGCAGTATTTT | CASSQAAGGQNTQYF
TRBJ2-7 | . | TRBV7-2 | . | TGTGCCAGCAGCTTAAGGGGGATCATTGGCGAGCAGTACTTC | CASSLRGIIGEQYF
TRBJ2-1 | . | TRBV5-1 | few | TGCGCCAGCAGCTTGGGGATGAATGAGCAGTTCTTC | CASSLGMNEQFF
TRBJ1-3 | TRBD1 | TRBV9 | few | TGTGCCAGCAGCGGGACAGGGTCGACTGGAAACACCATATATTTT | CASSGTGSTGNTIYF
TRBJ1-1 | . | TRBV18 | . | TGTGCCAGCTCACCACCGCTGACCACTGAAGCTTTCTTT | CASSPPLTTEAFF
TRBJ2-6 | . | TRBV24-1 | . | TGTGCCACCAGTGATCCACGTCCACCGGGACACAACTCTGGGGCCAACGTCCTGACTTTC | CATSDPRPPGHNSGANVLTF
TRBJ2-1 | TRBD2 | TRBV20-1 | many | TGCAGTGCTAGAGATTTAGCGGGGGCCAATGAGCAGTTCTTC | CSARDLAGANEQFF
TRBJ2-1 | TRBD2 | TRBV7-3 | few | TGTGCCAGCAGCTTAAACGGTTGGACTAGCGAATACAATGAGCAGTTCTTC | CASSLNGWTSEYNEQFF
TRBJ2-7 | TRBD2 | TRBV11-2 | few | TGTGCCAGCAGCCTAGGGGGGCTAGCGGGGAGGGAGCAGTACTTC | CASSLGGLAGREQYF
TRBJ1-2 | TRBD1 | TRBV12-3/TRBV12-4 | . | TGTGCCAGCAGTTCGGGACAGGGGGACCCCTATGGCTACACCTTC | CASSSGQGDPYGYTF
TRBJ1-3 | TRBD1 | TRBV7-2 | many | TGTGCCAGCAGCTTGAGGGGGCGAACTGGAAACACCATATATTTT | CASSLRGRTGNTIYF
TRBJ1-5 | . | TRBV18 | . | TGTGCCAGCTCACCACGTGGCAGGGTAGGCTTTGGCAATCAGCCCCAGCATTTT | CASSPRGRVGFGNQPQHF
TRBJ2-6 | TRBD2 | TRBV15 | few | TGTGCCACCACCCAACGGGGGGCTGGGGCCAACGTCCTGACTTTC | CATTQRGAGANVLTF
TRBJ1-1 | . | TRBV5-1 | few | TGCGCCAGCAGCTTGGGTAGCGGGGAAGCTTTCTTT | CASSLGSGEAFF
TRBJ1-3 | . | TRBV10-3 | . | TGTGCCATCAGTGTTGGGGAAGGTACCGCTGGAAACACCATATATTTT | CAISVGEGTAGNTIYF
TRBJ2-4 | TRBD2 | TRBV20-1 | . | TGCAGTGCTACCGGACTAGCGGGAGAGGTAGCCAAAAACATTCAGTACTTC | CSATGLAGEVAKNIQYF
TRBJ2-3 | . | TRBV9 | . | TGTGCCAGCAGCGTGCGGCGGGGTGGGGGGATCACAGATACGCAGTATTTT | CASSVRRGGGITDTQYF
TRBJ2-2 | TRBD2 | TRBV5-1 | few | TGCGCCAGCAGGACCGGGACTACGGCCCGGGAGCTGTTTTTT | CASRTGTTARELFF
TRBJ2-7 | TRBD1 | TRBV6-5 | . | TGTGCCAGCAGTTACTACGACAGGGGCCTAATCTACGAGCAGTACTTC | CASSYYDRGLIYEQYF
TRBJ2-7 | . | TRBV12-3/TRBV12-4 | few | TGTGCCAGCAGTTTCACGGCGGGGGAGCAGTACTTC | CASSFTAGEQYF
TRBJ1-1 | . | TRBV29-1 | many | TGCAGCGCTCGTGGGGGACGCAGGAACACTGAAGCTTTCTTT | CSARGGRRNTEAFF
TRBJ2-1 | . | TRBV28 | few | TGTGCCAGCAACAGCGACAATGAGCAGTTCTTC | CASNSDNEQFF
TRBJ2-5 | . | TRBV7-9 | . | TGTGCCAGCAGCCCTATCCGAGGAGGGGCCGCCTCCCAGTACTTC | CASSPIRGGAASQYF
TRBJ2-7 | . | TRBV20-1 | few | TGCAGTGCTAGAGAGCCGGGACGCTACGAGCAGTACTTC | CSAREPGRYEQYF
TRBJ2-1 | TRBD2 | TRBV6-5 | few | TGTGCCAGCAGTTCTCCCGGGACTAGTGATGAGCAGTTCTTC | CASSSPGTSDEQFF
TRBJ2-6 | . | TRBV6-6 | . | TGTGCCACCAGTGCCTCTGGGGCCAACGTCCTGACTTTC | CATSASGANVLTF
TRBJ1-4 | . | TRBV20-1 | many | TGCAGTGCTAGAAAGCCGAATGAAAAACTGTTTTTT | CSARKPNEKLFF
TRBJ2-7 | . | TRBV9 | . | TGTGCCAGCAGAATCCGGACAGAGGACGAGCAGTACTTC | CASRIRTEDEQYF
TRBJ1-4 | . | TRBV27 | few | TGTGCCAGCAGTATGGGAGTTCCTAAACTGTTTTTT | CASSMGVPKLFF
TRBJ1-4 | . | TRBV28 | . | TGTGCCAGCAGCTCGGATGGGTACGGGCAAAAACTGTTTTTT | CASSSDGYGQKLFF
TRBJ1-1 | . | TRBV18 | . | TGTGCCAGCTCTCCTGTGGAGAACACTGAAGCTTTCTTT | CASSPVENTEAFF
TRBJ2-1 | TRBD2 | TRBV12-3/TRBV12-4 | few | TGTGCCAGCAGTCCCTACGGGACTAACAATGAGCAGTTCTTC | CASSPYGTNNEQFF
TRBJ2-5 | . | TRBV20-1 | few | TGCAGTGCCCCCCTGGGGGGGACCCAGTACTTC | CSAPLGGTQYF
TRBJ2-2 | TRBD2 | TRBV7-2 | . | TGTGCCAGCAGCGGGCGCGGGGGAGGAAGCGGGGAGCTGTTTTTT | CASSGRGGGSGELFF
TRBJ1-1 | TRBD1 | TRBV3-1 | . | TGTGCCAGCAGCCAAGGACAGGGATTCGGGACTGAAGCTTTCTTT | CASSQGQGFGTEAFF